The present TCR beta chain was sequenced within a study of blood T cell repertoires in COVID-19. Followed longitudinally, the Seattle patients had been enrolled during active infection. In the original processing: The authors estimated nucleated cell counts from reference gene primer amplification. Profiling relied on immunoSEQ multiplex PCR, and the TCRdb table lists in-frame clones only, not all of them. V, J and clone size are those of that table, while D and trimming were read from the DNA. Among more than 95,000 clones listed, approximately 90% were seen once. The germline V gene encodes CDR1 WSHSY and CDR2 SAAADI. The CDR3 has 17 amino acids. V lost 4 bases to trimming and J lost 2 bases, with 19 bases between them.

Material for sequencing was peripheral blood. The V and J genes are TRBV10-2 and TRBJ2-3, with D possibly matching TRBD2 (7 bases). This sequence originates from a man aged 45 to 65 with COVID-19, enrolled during active disease. The CDR3: CASSGPGGEHDTDTQYF. The CDR3 DNA is TGCGCCAGCAGTGGGCCGGGGGGCGAACACGACACAGATACGCAGTATTTT.